The 20 T cell receptor beta chains below all came from one sample that was sequenced in a study of cytomegalovirus exposure and HLA in healthy donors. Researchers ran the PCR with 60 Vbeta and 13 Jbeta primers. Profiled with immunoSEQ multiplex PCR; TCRdb holds only in-frame clones, not every one. The sample carries 60,000 to 90,000 clones, 75% to 85% recorded once. The specimen sequenced was PBMCs. The source of these receptors is a man in his 70s in good health and CMV-seropositive.

The CDR3 DNA sequence: TGTGCCAGCAGCTTTTTGACAGGGGGCGACGAGCAGTACTTC. It encodes CASSFLTGGDEQYF. V gene TRBV7-6 combines with J gene TRBJ2-7; 10 nucleotides match TRBD1. The V gene end was trimmed by 3 bases and the J gene end by 5 bases; junction bases not matched to a gene: 4. This CDR3 region has 14 residues. From germline, CDR1 is SGHVS and CDR2 FNYEAQ.

The chain uses TRBV2 and TRBJ1-2, with 7 bases matching TRBD1. CDR1 and CDR2 from the germline V gene are SNHLY and FYNNEI. After removal of 6 bases from V and 5 bases from J, the junction contained 9 bases not matched to a gene. The CDR3 length is 14 residues. The CDR3 DNA reads as TGTGCCAGCAGGGAGGACAGGAATGAGTATGGCTACACCTTC. Residues: CASREDRNEYGYTF.

This clone is a singleton in its sample. The V call is TRBV6-6, the J call TRBJ2-1; 14 bases agree with TRBD2. This CDR3 region has 14 residues. J gave up 10 bases and V 7 bases, and 6 bases lay outside the gene matches. The V gene's germline CDR1 is MNHNY and CDR2 SVGAGI (reference sequence). The CDR3 protein is CASKGLAGGGEQFF. In nucleotides, the CDR3 is TGTGCCAGCAAAGGACTAGCGGGAGGAGGGGAGCAGTTCTTC.

The rearrangement links TRBV9 to TRBJ2-2, with D possibly being TRBD2 (6 bases). This CDR3 contains 14 residues. The V and J ends lost 10 bases and 2 bases respectively, with 15 bases between them. Germline V CDR1 and CDR2: SGDLS, YYNGEE. The CDR3 loop is CASTEGLNTGELFF. CDR3 nucleotides: TGTGCCTCCACAGAGGGACTTAACACCGGGGAGCTGTTTTTT.

CDR3 protein: CASSLGVENTEAFF. In DNA, the CDR3 is TGTGCCAGCAGCTTAGGAGTAGAGAACACTGAAGCTTTCTTT. This chain uses TRBV7-9 with TRBJ1-1, with D uncertain. Deletions cut 1 base from V and 1 base from J, with 7 bases between. Looked up from germline, CDR1 is SEHNR and CDR2 is FQNEAQ (reference sequence). CDR3 size: 14 residues.

This chain joins TRBV2 and TRBJ1-4, with 7 bases matching TRBD1. Germline CDR1 is SNHLY and CDR2 is FYNNEI. The CDR3 has 16 residues. The trim removed 4 bases at V and 3 bases at J, leaving 8 bases unmatched. The CDR3 sequence: CASSVPTGLSNEKLFF. CDR3 coding DNA: TGTGCCAGCAGTGTTCCGACAGGGTTGTCTAATGAAAAACTGTTTTTT.

DNA of the CDR3: TGTGCCAGCAGCTCCCTTTTGGGAGGCAGGGACTACGAGCAGTACTTC. Protein: CASSSLLGGRDYEQYF. The rearrangement uses TRBV5-4 and TRBJ2-5; a weak D match, TRBD2 (6 bases). The end of the DNA is better explained by TRBJ2-7, so the J call may be wrong. The CDR3 consists of 16 residues. CDR1 is SGHNT, CDR2 YYREEE, per germline (reference sequence).

The chain has TRBV4-1 and TRBJ2-1; TRBD2 agrees at 14 bases. Germline V gives CDR1 MGHRA, CDR2 YSYEKL. V trimming: 1 base; J trimming: 5 bases; junction bases outside the gene matches: 4. The CDR3 length is 17 residues. DNA of the CDR3: TGCGCCAGCAGCCAAGGACTAGCGGGAGGGGTTAACAATGAGCAGTTCTTC. It yields the protein CASSQGLAGGVNNEQFF.

The rearrangement uses TRBV18 and TRBJ1-2, with D possibly being TRBD1 (5 bases). The V and J ends lost 0 bases and 7 bases respectively, with 12 bases between them. CDR1 is KGHSH and CDR2 is LQKENI in the germline V gene. The CDR3 consists of 14 residues. The CDR3 loop is CASSPPSGLPGYTF. The CDR3 nucleotides read TGTGCCAGCTCACCACCATCAGGGCTGCCTGGCTACACCTTC.

The rearrangement links TRBV6-5 to TRBJ2-5, with D possibly being TRBD1 (5 bases). The CDR3 covers 15 residues. CDR1 and CDR2 (germline): MNHEY, SVGAGI. The ends were cut back, 0 bases at V and 2 bases at J, with 10 bases in the middle. In nucleotides, the CDR3 is TGTGCCAGCAGTTACTCCGGCCAGGGACAAGAGACCCAGTACTTC. Amino acid sequence: CASSYSGQGQETQYF.

This sequence joins TRBV7-6 and TRBJ1-1, with D possibly TRBD1 on 6 matching bases. The ends were cut back, 6 bases at V and 7 bases at J, with 15 bases in the middle. Germline V CDR1 and CDR2: SGHVS, FNYEAQ. This CDR3 contains 13 residues. The CDR3 DNA reads as TGTGCCAGCAGTTCGGGGGGCGCCGGTGAAGCTTTCTTT. Its protein product is CASSSGGAGEAFF.

The chain uses TRBV18 and TRBJ1-2, with 8 bases that match TRBD1. The CDR3 extends over 13 amino acids. Per germline, CDR1 KGHSH and CDR2 LQKENI. J was trimmed by 10 bases and V by 2 bases; bases with no gene match: 6. The chain's CDR3 is CASSPGQGIDYTF. The CDR3 DNA reads as TGTGCCAGCTCACCAGGACAGGGTATCGACTACACCTTC.

V usage is TRBV7-3 and J usage is TRBJ2-3; D may be TRBD1 (5 bases). This CDR3 spans 15 amino acids. Germline values: CDR1 SGHTA, CDR2 FQGTGA. The germline V and J ends were trimmed by 3 bases and 2 bases, with 12 bases remaining between them. As DNA, the CDR3 is TGTGCCAGCAGCTTTACCGCAGGGCCCACAGATACGCAGTATTTT. This sequence encodes CASSFTAGPTDTQYF.

The chain couples TRBV28 to TRBJ2-5; 9 positions agree with TRBD1. Germline V gene sequence: CDR1 MDHEN, CDR2 SYDVKM. The J segment lost 4 bases and the V segment lost 4 bases, leaving 4 bases of the junction unmatched. The CDR3 totals 14 residues. CDR3 nucleotide sequence: TGTGCCAGCAGTTCGGGACAGGGAACAGAGACCCAGTACTTC. This gives the protein CASSSGQGTETQYF.

The V and J genes are TRBV2 and TRBJ2-5; 9 positions agree with TRBD2. This CDR3 contains 15 residues. In germline, CDR1 is SNHLY, CDR2 FYNNEI. V lost 6 bases and J lost 2; bases outside the gene matches: 7. The CDR3 loop reads CASRDLAGNQETQYF. CDR3 nucleotide sequence: TGTGCCAGCAGGGACCTAGCGGGGAATCAAGAGACCCAGTACTTC. The variable domain in full, with the rest retrieved from reference TRBV2 and TRBJ2-5, is EPEVTQTPSHQVTQMGQEVILRCVPISNHLYFYWYRQILGQKVEFLVSFYNNEISEKSEIFDDQFSVERPDGSNFTLKIRSTKLEDSAMYFCASRDLAGNQETQYFGPGTRLLVL.

This chain joins TRBV7-2 and TRBJ2-7, with 10 bases aligning to TRBD2. There are 15 residues in the CDR3. The V gene end was trimmed by 5 bases and the J gene end by 6 bases; junction bases not matched to a gene: 10. Per the germline V gene, CDR1 is SGHTA and CDR2 is FQGNSA. CDR3 amino acids: CASSPEAGGPCEQYF. The CDR3 nucleotides read TGTGCCAGCAGCCCCGAAGCGGGAGGGCCTTGCGAGCAGTACTTC.

The V and J genes are TRBV19 and TRBJ2-3; tentatively, D is TRBD2 (6 bases). Germline values: CDR1 LNHDA, CDR2 SQIVND (reference sequence). The germline V and J ends were trimmed by 7 bases and 4 bases, with 18 bases remaining between them. The CDR3 is 15 residues long. CDR3 protein: CASKEFAGLADTQYF. CDR3 in DNA: TGTGCCAGTAAGGAATTCGCGGGATTAGCAGATACGCAGTATTTT. The complete variable domain, with remaining parts taken from reference TRBV19 and TRBJ2-3, reads DGGITQSPKYLFRKEGQNVTLSCEQNLNHDAMYWYRQDPGQGLRLIYYSQIVNDFQKGDIAEGYSVSREKKESFPLTVTSAQKNPTAFYLCASKEFAGLADTQYFGPGTRLTVL.

This clone was detected once. The rearrangement uses TRBV5-4 and TRBJ1-6; weak D call: TRBD1 (6 bases). This CDR3 has 14 amino acids. V lost 0 bases to trimming and J lost 9 bases, with 10 bases between them. The germline V gene has CDR1 SGHNT and CDR2 YYREEE (reference sequence). This CDR3 reads CASSLGQASSPLHF. CDR3 bases: TGTGCCAGCAGCTTGGGACAGGCGTCTTCACCCCTCCACTTT.

The chain combines TRBV5-1 with TRBJ1-2, with 11 bases identical to TRBD1. The CDR3 covers 16 residues. Germline CDR1 and CDR2: SGHRS and YFSETQ. Losses at the gene ends were 4 bases for V and 6 bases for J; bases not matched to a gene: 11. Here the CDR3 DNA reads TGCGCCAGCAGCACCCGCCCGGGACAGGGGGACAATGGCTACACCTTC. This gives the protein CASSTRPGQGDNGYTF.

The J gene is TRBJ2-7, the V gene TRBV7-6; D unresolved. CDR3 size: 13 residues. Germline V gene data show CDR1 as SGHVS and CDR2 as FNYEAQ. V lost 0 bases and J lost 4, with 7 bases in between. In DNA form, the CDR3 reads TGTGCCAGCAGCTTAGCGCACTCATACGAGCAGTACTTC. This translates into CASSLAHSYEQYF.